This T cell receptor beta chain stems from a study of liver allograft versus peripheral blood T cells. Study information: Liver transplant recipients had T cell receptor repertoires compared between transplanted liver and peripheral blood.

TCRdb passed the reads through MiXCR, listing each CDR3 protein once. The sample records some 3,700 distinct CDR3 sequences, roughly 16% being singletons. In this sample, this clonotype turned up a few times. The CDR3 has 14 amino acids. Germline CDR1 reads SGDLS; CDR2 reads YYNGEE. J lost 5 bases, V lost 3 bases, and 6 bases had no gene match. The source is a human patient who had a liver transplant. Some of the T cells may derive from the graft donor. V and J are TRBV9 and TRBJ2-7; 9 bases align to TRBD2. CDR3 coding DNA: TGTGCCAGCAGCGCCGGGACTAGCAGGAACGAGCAGTACTTC. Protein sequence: CASSAGTSRNEQYF.